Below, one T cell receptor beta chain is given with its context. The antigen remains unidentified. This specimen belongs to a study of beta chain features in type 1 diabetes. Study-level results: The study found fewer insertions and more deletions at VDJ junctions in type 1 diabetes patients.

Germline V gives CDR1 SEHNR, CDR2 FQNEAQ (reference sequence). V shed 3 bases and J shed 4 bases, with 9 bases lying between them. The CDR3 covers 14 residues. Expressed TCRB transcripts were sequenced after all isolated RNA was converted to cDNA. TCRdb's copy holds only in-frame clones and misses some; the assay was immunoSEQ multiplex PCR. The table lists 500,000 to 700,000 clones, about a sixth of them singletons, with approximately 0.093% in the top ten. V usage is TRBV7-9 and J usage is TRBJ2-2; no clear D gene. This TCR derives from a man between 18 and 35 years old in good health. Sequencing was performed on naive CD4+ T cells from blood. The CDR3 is CASSFHSGTGELFF. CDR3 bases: TGTGCCAGCAGCTTCCATTCGGGCACCGGGGAGCTGTTTTTT.